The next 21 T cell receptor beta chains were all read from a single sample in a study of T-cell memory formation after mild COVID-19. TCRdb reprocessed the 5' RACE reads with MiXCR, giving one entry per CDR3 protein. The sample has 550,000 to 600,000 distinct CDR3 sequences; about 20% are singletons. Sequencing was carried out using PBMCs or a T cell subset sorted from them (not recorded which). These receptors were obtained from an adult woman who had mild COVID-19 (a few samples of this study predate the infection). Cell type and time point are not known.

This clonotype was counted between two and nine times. The CDR3 sequence: CASSHEQGGGYGYTF. DNA for the CDR3: TGTGCCAGCAGCCACGAACAGGGAGGCGGCTATGGCTACACCTTC. The V and J genes are TRBV3-1 and TRBJ1-2, with a tentative D call TRBD1 (6 bases). Germline V CDR1 and CDR2: LGHDT, YNNKEL (reference sequence). This CDR3 has 15 residues. Trimming left V 3 bases short and J 4 bases short, with 15 bases between.

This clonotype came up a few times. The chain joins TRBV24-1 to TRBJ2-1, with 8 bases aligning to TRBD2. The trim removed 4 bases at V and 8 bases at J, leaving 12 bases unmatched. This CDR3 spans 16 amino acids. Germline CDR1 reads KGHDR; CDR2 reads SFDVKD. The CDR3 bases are TGTGCCACCAGTGAACCCTCGGGAGACGGGGGGGATGAGCAGTTCTTC. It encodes CATSEPSGDGGDEQFF.

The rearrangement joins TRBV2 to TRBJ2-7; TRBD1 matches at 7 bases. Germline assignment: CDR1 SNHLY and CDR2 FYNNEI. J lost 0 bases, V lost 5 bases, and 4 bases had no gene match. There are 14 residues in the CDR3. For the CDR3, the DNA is TGTGCCAGCAGTAGGACAGGTCGCTCCTACGAGCAGTACTTC. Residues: CASSRTGRSYEQYF.

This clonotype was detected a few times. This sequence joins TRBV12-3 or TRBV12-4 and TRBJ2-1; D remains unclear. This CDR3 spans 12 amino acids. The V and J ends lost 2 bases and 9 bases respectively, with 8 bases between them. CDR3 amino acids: CASSLNGLEQFF. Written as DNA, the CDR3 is TGTGCCAGCAGTTTAAATGGTCTTGAGCAGTTCTTC.

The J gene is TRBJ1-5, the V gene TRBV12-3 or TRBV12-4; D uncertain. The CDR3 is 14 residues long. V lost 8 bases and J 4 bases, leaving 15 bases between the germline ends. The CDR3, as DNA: TGTGCCAGCGATATCCAGGCTTTGAATCAGCCCCAGCATTTT. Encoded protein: CASDIQALNQPQHF.

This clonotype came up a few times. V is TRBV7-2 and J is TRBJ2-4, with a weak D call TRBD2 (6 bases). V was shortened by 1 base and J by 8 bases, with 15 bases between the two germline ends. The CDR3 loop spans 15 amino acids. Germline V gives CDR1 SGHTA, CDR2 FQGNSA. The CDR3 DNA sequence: TGTGCCAGCAGCTTAGGACCGGGACTGAGTGACATTCAGTACTTC. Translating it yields CASSLGPGLSDIQYF.

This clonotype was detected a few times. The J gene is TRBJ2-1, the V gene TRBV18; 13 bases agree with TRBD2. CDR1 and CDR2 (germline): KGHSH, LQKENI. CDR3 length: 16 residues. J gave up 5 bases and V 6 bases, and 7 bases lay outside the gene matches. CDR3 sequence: CASSQLAGGPHNEQFF. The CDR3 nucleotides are TGTGCCAGCTCGCAACTAGCGGGGGGGCCCCACAATGAGCAGTTCTTC.

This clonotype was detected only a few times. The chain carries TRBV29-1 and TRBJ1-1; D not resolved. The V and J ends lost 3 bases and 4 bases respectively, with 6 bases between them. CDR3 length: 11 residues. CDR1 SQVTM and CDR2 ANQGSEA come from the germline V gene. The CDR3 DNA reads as TGCAGCGTTGACCCCACCACTGAAGCTTTCTTT. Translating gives CSVDPTTEAFF.

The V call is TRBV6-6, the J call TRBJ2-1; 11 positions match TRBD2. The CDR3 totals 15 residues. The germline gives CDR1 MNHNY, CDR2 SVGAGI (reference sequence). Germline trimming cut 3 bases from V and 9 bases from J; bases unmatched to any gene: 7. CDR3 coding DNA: TGTGCCAGCAGTTATCCGACTAGCGGGACAAGTGAGCAGTTCTTC. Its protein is CASSYPTSGTSEQFF.

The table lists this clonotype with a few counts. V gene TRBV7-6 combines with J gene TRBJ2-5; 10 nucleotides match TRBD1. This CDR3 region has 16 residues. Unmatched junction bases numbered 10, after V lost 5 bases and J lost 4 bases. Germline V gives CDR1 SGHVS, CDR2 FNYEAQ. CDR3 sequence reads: CASSPGTGVFSETQYF. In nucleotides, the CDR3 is TGTGCCAGCAGCCCCGGGACAGGGGTTTTCTCAGAGACCCAGTACTTC.

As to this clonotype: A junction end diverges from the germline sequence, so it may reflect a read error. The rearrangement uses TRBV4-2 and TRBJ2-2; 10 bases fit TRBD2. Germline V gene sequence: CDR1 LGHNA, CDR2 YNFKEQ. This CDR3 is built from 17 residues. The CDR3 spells CASSQVFTGTSVGEMFF. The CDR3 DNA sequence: TGTGCCAGCAGCCAAGTATTTACCGGGACTAGCGTCGGGGAGATGTTTTTT.

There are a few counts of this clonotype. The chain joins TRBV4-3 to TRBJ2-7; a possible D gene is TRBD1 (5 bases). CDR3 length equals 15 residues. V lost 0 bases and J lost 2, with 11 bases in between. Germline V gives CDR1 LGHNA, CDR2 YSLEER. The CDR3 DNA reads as TGCGCCAGCAGCCAAGATTCCGACAGCGCCTACGAGCAGTACTTC. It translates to CASSQDSDSAYEQYF.

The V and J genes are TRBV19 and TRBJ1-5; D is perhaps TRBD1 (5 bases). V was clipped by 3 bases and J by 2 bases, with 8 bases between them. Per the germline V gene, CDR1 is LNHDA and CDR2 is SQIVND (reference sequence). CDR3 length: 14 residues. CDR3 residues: CASSMGVGNQPQHF. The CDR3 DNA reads TGTGCCAGTAGTATGGGGGTTGGCAATCAGCCCCAGCATTTT.

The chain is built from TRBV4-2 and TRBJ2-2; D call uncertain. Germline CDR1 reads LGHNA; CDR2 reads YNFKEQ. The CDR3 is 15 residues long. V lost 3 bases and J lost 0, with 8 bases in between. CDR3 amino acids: CASSQERSNTGELFF. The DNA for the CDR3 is TGTGCCAGCAGCCAGGAGCGCTCGAACACCGGGGAGCTGTTTTTT.

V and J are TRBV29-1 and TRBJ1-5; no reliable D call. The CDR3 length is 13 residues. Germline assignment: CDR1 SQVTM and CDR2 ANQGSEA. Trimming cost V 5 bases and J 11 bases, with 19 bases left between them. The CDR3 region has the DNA TGCAGCGTTAATCTTCCGGGAGTTGCGGCCCAGCATTTT. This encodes CSVNLPGVAAQHF.

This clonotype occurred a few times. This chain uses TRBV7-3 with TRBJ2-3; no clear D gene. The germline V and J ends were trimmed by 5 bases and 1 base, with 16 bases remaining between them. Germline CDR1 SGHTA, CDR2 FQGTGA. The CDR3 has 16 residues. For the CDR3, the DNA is TGTGCCAGCAGCCTAAACCGGGTCGATGGCACAGATACGCAGTATTTT. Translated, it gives CASSLNRVDGTDTQYF.

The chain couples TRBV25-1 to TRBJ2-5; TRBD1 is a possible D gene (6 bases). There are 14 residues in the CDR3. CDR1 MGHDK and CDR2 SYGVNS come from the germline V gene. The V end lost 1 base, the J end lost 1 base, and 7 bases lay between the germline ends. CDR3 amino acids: CASSEWTAQETQYF. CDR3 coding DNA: TGTGCCAGCAGTGAATGGACAGCCCAAGAGACCCAGTACTTC.

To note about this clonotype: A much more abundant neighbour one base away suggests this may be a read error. This CDR3 reads CASSQHEGTYEQYF. The CDR3 region has the DNA TGTGCCAGCAGCCAACATGAAGGGACCTACGAGCAGTACTTC. V gene TRBV3-1 combines with J gene TRBJ2-7; D not resolved. Germline CDR1 is LGHDT and CDR2 is YNNKEL (reference sequence). Trimming took off 2 bases at V and 2 bases at J, with 10 bases between the two ends. CDR3 length: 14 amino acids.

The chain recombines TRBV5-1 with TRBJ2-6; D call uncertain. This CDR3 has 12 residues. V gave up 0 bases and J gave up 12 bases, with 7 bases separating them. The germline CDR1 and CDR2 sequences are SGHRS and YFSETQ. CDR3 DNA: TGCGCCAGCAGCTTGGCTTCGAGCGTCCTGACTTTC. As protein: CASSLASSVLTF.

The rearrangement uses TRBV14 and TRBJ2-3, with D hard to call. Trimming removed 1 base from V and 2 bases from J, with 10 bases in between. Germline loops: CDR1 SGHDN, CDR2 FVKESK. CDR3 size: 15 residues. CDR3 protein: CASSQVLGFTDTQYF. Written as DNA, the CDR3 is TGTGCCAGCAGCCAAGTCTTAGGGTTCACAGATACGCAGTATTTT.

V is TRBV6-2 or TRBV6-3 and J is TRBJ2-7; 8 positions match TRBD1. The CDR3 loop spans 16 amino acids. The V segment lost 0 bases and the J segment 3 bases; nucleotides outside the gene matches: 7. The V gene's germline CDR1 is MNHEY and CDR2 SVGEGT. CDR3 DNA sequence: TGTGCCAGCAGTTACTCTGACAGGGGAAGATACTACGAGCAGTACTTC. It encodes CASSYSDRGRYYEQYF.